This section outlines one TCR beta chain sequence together with its context. The antigen remains unidentified. Germline CDR1 and CDR2: SGHTA and FQGTGA. J gave up 8 bases and V 5 bases, and 9 bases lay outside the gene matches. This CDR3 has 15 residues. TCRdb fed the 5' RACE reads into MiXCR, producing one record per CDR3 protein. The table lists about 320,000 distinct CDR3 sequences, 4% to 5.5% of them singletons, with approximately 19% in the top ten. This sample stems from a study of T cells after yellow fever vaccination. General observations from the study: Peak timing came faster in the weaker secondary response, day 5 versus 15.

The V and J genes are TRBV7-3 and TRBJ2-2, with 9 positions matching TRBD1. This clonotype was sampled from a man between 18 and 29 years old who received the YFV17D yellow fever vaccine. Sequencing was performed on PBMCs, taken 15 days after the yellow fever booster vaccination. The CDR3, as DNA: TGTGCCAGCAGCCCCATGGGACAGGGCACGGGGGAGCTGTTTTTT. Its translation is CASSPMGQGTGELFF.